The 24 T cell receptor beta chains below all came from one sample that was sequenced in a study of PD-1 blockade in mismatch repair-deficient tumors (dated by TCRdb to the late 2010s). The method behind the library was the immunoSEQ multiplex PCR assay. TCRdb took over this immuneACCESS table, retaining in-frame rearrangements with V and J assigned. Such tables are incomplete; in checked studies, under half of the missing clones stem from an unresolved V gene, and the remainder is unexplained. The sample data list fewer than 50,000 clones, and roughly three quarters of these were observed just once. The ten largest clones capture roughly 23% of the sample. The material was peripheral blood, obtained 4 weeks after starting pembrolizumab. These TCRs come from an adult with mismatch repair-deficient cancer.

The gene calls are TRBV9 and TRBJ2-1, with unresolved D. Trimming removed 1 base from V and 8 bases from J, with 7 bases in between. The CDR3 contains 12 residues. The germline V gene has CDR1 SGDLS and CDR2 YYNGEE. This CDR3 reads CASSVSGHEQFF. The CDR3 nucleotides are TGTGCCAGCAGCGTATCAGGCCATGAGCAGTTCTTC. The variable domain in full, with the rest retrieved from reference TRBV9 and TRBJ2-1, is DSGVTQTPKHLITATGQRVTLRCSPRSGDLSVYWYQQSLDQGLQFLIQYYNGEERAKGNILERFSAQQFPDLHSELNLSSLELGDSALYFCASSVSGHEQFFGPGTRLTVL.

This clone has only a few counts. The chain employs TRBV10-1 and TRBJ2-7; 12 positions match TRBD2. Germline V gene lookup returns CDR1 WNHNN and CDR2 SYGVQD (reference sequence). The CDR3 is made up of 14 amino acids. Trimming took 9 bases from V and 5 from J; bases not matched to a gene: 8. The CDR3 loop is CASFRLAGEDEQYF. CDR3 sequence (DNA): TGCGCCAGTTTCAGACTAGCGGGAGAGGACGAGCAGTACTTC.

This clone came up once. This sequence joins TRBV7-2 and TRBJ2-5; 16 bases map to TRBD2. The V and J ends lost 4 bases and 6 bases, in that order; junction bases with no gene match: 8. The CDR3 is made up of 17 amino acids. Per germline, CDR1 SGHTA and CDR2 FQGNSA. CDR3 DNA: TGTGCCAGCAGCTCCATGGGACTAGCGGGAGGGCCTCAGACCCAGTACTTC. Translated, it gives CASSSMGLAGGPQTQYF.

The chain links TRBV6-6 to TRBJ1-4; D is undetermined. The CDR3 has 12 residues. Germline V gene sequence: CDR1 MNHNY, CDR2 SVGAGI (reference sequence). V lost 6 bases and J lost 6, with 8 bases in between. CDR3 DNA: TGTGCCAGCAGCGAGCGCGATGAAAAACTGTTTTTT. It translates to CASSERDEKLFF.

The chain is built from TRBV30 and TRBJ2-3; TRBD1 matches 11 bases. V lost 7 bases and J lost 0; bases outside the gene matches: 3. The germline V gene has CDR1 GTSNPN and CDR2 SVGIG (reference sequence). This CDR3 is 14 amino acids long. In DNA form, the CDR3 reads TGTGCCTCCGGACAGGGGGCGAGCACAGATACGCAGTATTTT. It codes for CASGQGASTDTQYF.

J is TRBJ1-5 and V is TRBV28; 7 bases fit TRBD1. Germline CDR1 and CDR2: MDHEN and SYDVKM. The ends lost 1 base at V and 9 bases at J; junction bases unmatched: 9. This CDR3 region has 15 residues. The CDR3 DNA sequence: TGTGCCAGCAGTTTATACAACAGGGGATCGTGGCCCCAGCATTTT. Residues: CASSLYNRGSWPQHF.

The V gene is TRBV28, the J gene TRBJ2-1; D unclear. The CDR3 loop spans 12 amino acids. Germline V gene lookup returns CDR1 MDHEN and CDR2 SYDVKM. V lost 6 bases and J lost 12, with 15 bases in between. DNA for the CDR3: TGTGCCAGCAGCTCATCGGTTATCGGGCAGTTCTTC. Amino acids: CASSSSVIGQFF.

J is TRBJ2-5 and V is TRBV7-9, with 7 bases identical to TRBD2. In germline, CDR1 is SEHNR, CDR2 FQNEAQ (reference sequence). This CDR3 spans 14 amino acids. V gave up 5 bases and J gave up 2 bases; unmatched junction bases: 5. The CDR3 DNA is TGTGCCAGCAGCCCAACTAGCGTTCAAGAGACCCAGTACTTC. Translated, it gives CASSPTSVQETQYF.

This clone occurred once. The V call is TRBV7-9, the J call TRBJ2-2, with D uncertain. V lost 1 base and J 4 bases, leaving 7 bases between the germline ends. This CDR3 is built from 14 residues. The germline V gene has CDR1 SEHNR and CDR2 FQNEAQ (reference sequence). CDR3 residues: CASSLVPSTGELFF. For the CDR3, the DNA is TGTGCCAGCAGCTTAGTTCCGAGCACCGGGGAGCTGTTTTTT.

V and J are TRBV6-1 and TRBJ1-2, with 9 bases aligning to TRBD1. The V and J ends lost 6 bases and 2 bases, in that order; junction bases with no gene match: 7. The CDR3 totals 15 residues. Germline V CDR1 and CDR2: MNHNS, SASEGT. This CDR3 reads CASRRDREANYGYTF. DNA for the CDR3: TGTGCCAGCAGGAGGGACAGGGAAGCCAACTATGGCTACACCTTC.

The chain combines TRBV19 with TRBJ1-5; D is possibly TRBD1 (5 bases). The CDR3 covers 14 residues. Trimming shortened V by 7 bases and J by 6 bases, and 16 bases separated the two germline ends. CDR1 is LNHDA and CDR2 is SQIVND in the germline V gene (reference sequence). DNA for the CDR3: TGTGCCAGTACCATACCCGGGGGGGGTCAGCCCCAGCATTTT. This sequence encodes CASTIPGGGQPQHF.

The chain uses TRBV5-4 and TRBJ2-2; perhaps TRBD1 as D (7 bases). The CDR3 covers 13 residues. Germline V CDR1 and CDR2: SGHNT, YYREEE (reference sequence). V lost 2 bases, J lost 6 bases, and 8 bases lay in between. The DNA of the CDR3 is TGTGCCAGCAGCTTCAGGGGGGCCGGGGAGCTGTTTTTT. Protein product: CASSFRGAGELFF.

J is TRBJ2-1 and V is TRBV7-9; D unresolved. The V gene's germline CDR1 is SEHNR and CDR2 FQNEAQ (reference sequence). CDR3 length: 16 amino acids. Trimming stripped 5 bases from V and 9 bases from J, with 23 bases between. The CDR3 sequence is CASSPLVGGVVTEQFF. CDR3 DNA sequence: TGTGCCAGCAGCCCTCTTGTAGGCGGCGTTGTAACTGAGCAGTTCTTC.

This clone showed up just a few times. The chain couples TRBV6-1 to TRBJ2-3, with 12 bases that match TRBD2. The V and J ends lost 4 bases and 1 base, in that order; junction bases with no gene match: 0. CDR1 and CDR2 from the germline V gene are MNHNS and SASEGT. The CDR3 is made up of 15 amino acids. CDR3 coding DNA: TGTGCCAGCAGTGGACTAGCGGGAGGCACAGATACGCAGTATTTT. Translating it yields CASSGLAGGTDTQYF.

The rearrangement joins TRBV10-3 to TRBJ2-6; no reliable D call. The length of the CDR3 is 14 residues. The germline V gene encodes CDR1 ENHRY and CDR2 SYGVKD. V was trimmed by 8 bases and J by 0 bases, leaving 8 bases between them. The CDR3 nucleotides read TGTGCCATCGGGGTGCCCTCTGGGGCCAACGTCCTGACTTTC. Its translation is CAIGVPSGANVLTF.

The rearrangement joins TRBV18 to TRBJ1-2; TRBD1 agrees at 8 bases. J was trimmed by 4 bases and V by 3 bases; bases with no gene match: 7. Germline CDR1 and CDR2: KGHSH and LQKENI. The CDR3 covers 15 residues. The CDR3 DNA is TGTGCCAGCTCACCTGGGGGACAGGCGGCCTATGGCTACACCTTC. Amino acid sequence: CASSPGGQAAYGYTF.

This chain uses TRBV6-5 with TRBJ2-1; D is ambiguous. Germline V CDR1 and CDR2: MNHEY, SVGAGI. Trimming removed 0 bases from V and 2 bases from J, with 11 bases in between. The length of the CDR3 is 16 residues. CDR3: CASSYSIWGTYNEQFF. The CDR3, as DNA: TGTGCCAGCAGTTACTCGATTTGGGGTACCTACAATGAGCAGTTCTTC.

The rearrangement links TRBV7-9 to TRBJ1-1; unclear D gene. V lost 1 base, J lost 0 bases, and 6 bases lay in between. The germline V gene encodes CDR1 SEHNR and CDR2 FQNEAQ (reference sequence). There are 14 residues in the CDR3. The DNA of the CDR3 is TGTGCCAGCAGCTTAGGCGGGGTGAACACTGAAGCTTTCTTT. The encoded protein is CASSLGGVNTEAFF.

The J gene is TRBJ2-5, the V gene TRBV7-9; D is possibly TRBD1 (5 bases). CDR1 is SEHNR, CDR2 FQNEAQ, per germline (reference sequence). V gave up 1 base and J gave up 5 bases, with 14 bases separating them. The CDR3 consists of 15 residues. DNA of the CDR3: TGTGCCAGCAGCTTAGACCTTGACAGTCCGGAGACCCAGTACTTC. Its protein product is CASSLDLDSPETQYF.

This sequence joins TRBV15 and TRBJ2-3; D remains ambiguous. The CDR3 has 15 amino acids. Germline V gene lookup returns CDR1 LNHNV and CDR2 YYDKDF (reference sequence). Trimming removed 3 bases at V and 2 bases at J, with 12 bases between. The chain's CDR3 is CATSSRPESTDTQYF. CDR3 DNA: TGTGCCACCAGCAGCCGCCCCGAATCCACAGATACGCAGTATTTT.

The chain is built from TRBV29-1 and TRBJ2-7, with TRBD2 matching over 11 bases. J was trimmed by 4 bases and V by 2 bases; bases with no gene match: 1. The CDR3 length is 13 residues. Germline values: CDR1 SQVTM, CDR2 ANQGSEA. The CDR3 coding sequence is TGCAGCGTTGAACTAGCGGGAGGATACGAGCAGTACTTC. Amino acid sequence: CSVELAGGYEQYF.

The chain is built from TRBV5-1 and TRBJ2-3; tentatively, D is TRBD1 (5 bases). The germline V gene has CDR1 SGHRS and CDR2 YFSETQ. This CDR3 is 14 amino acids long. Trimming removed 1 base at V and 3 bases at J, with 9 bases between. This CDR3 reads CASSLIPGTDTQYF. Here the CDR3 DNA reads TGCGCCAGCAGCTTGATCCCAGGGACAGATACGCAGTATTTT.

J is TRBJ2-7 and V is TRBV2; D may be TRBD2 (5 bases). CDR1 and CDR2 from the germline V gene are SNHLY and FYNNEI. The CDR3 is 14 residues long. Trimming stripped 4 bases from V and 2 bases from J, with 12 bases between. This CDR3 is CASSGVVRAYEQYF. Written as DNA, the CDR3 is TGTGCCAGCAGTGGGGTGGTGCGGGCCTACGAGCAGTACTTC.

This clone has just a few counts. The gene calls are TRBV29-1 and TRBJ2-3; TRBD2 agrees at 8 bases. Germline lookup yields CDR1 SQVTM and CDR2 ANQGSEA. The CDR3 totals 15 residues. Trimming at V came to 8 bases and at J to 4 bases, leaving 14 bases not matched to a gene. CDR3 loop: CSSSREGRAADTQYF. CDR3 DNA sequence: TGCAGCTCCTCCCGGGAGGGAAGGGCAGCAGATACGCAGTATTTT.